What follows describes a single TCR beta chain. The sample is drawn from a study of control samples from healthy donors and cancer patients. Profiling relied on immunoSEQ multiplex PCR, and the TCRdb table lists in-frame clones only, not all of them. The sample has about 130,000 clones; 80% to 95% are singletons. Sequenced input: blood. This TCR was sampled from a man aged 18-30 years in good health.

CDR3 amino acids: CASSPHPGQGASGNTIYF. Written as DNA, the CDR3 is TGTGCCAGCTCACCCCACCCGGGGCAGGGGGCGAGTGGAAACACCATATATTTT. The V and J genes are TRBV18 and TRBJ1-3, with 8 nucleotides matching TRBD1. CDR1 and CDR2 from the germline V gene are KGHSH and LQKENI. This CDR3 contains 18 residues. Trimming at V came to 3 bases and at J to 3 bases, leaving 13 bases not matched to a gene.